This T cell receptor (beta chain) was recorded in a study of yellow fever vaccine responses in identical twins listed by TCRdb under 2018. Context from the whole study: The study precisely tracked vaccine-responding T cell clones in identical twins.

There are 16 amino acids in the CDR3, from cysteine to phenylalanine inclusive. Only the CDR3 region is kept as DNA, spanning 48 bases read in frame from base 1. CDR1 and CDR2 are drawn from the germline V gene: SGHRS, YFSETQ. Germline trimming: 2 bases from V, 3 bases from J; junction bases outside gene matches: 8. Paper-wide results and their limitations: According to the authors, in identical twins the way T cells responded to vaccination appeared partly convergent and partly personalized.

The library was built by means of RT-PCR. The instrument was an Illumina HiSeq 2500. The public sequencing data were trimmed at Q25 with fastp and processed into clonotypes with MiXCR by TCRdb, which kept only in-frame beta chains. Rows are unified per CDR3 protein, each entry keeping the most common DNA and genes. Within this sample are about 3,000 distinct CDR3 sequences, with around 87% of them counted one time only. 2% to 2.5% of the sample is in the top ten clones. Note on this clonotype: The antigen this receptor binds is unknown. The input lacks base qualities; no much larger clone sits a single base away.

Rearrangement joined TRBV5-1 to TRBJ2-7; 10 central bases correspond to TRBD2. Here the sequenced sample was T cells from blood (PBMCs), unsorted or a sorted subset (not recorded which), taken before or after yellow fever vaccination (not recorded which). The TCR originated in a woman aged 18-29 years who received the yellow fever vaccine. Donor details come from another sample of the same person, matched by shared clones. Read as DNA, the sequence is TGCGCCAGCAGCTTCGGCCTAGCGGGAGAGGGCTACGAGCAGTACTTC. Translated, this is CASSFGLAGEGYEQYF.